The text below deals with one TCR beta chain. This clone appeared a few times. It has no known antigen specificity. No base qualities exist here, and no much larger clone lies one base off it. TCRbeta CDR3 regions were amplified from genomic DNA by means of the immunoSEQ Assay, a bias-controlled multiplex PCR. From the authors' description of their analysis: Nucleated cell counts per sample were estimated from amplification of reference gene primers within the assay. To quantify the absolute abundance of each unique TCRbeta CDR3 rearrangement, sequence reads were collapsed and filtered. For each sample, productive Simpson clonality was calculated by taking the square root of Simpson's diversity index across productive rearrangements. In TCRdb, the immuneACCESS table is reduced to in-frame sequences with V and J assigned. These tables do not hold every clone; where another copy was compared, an unresolved V gene accounts for under half, and the others remain unexplained. The V and J calls and clone size were taken over from that table, and D and trimming were inferred from the DNA. This sample holds more than 350,000 clones; approximately 88% were observed only once. The ten largest clones represent approximately 3% of the sample.

For CDR1 and CDR2, the germline V gene lists KGHDR and SFDVKD. V ends up 2 bases short and J 3 bases short, with an unmatched junction base count of 6. There are 16 amino acids in the CDR3, from cysteine to phenylalanine inclusive. Only CDR3 DNA is held: 48 bases, read in frame from base 1. One collaborating source in Seattle enrolled patients during active infection and followed them longitudinally through the course of disease. Collaborating institutions collected whole blood in K2EDTA tubes following their own protocols. For TCRbeta analysis, collaborators shipped samples in one of three forms: frozen whole blood, isolated PBMCs, or DNA extracted from either of those sample types. The data were obtained in a study of blood T cell repertoires in COVID-19 (dated by TCRdb to between 2020 and 2021). For the study in its entirety: The collaborator samples originated in the United States, Italy and Spain and spanned the acute and convalescent phases of COVID-19. The prospective study material was composed of cDNA or gDNA derived from T cells, B-cell-depleted T cells, or PBMCs. Subjects who had been exposed to COVID-19, were actively infected with it, or had recovered from it provided the deeply sampled blood TCRbeta repertoires that made up the dataset. The repertoires were made available in a free public database intended to serve as a resource for research on the immune response to SARS-CoV-2. The samples were drawn from two sources: the first 160 participants of the ongoing ImmuneRACE study, and 1,254 subjects contributed by 6 global collaborators. Sample metadata almost always included a de-identified subject ID, COVID-19 status, age in years and sex. Where HLA class I and class II types were available, the types were taken from metadata supplied by the sample provider, not from assay-based typing.

General findings and caveats noted by the study authors: The quantity of clinical and demographic metadata differed by source and by participant and was supplied without curation.

The clonotype originates from a woman in her thirties with COVID-19, enrolled during active disease. The chain is assembled from TRBV24-1 and TRBJ2-3, and 8 junctional nucleotides match TRBD2. Source material: peripheral blood. The DNA reads TGTGCCACCAGTGATTCGGGACTAGGGTTAACAGATACGCAGTATTTT. It codes for CATSDSGLGLTDTQYF.